This entry lists 19 T cell receptor beta chains sequenced from one sample in a study of blood T cells in healthy people across ages. Primed by a sample-barcoded 5' primer and a J-beta primer mix, a second PCR proceeded for about 7 to 12 cycles. TCRdb called the 5' RACE reads again in MiXCR, with one record for every CDR3 protein. The sample lists about 780,000 distinct CDR3 sequences; roughly 25% were seen once. The same specimen was also included in a second study, on T cells of mothers and their children.

The sample comprised blood. These receptors came from a boy aged 5-17 years in good health.

The rearrangement joins TRBV28 to TRBJ1-2; the D gene is possibly TRBD1 (5 bases). The germline V gene has CDR1 MDHEN and CDR2 SYDVKM. Trimming removed 8 bases at V and 4 bases at J, with 11 bases between. The CDR3 is made up of 12 amino acids. As DNA, the CDR3 is TGTGCCAGCGGTTGGGGGAGCTATGGCTACACCTTC. Protein sequence: CASGWGSYGYTF.

The rearrangement joins TRBV7-9 to TRBJ2-7, with D possibly TRBD1 on 6 matching bases. V was clipped by 7 bases and J by 6 bases, with 16 bases between them. The CDR3 extends over 13 amino acids. Germline values: CDR1 SEHNR, CDR2 FQNEAQ (reference sequence). CDR3 DNA: TGTGCCAGCACCGTACTACAGGGAACCGAGCAGTACTTC. Protein sequence: CASTVLQGTEQYF.

The chain is built from TRBV28 and TRBJ2-7; D unclear. CDR3 length: 11 amino acids. V lost 6 bases and J 4 bases, leaving 7 bases between the germline ends. Germline assignment: CDR1 MDHEN and CDR2 SYDVKM. The CDR3 sequence: CASREGYEQYF. The CDR3 nucleotides are TGTGCCAGCAGGGAAGGATACGAGCAGTACTTC.

This chain links TRBV24-1 with TRBJ1-4, with TRBD1 matching 7 bases. The germline V gene has CDR1 KGHDR and CDR2 SFDVKD. The CDR3 runs to 14 residues. Trimming cost V 9 bases and J 0 bases; bases outside gene matches: 3. CDR3 loop: CATPGGATNEKLFF. DNA of the CDR3: TGTGCCACCCCAGGGGGGGCAACTAATGAAAAACTGTTTTTT.

There are a few counts of this clonotype. The V and J genes are TRBV6-1 and TRBJ2-6; the D gene could be TRBD1 or TRBD2 (6 bases each). The germline gives CDR1 MNHNS, CDR2 SASEGT. The CDR3 runs to 18 residues. The germline V and J ends were trimmed by 5 bases and 2 bases, with 19 bases remaining between them. The CDR3: CASSMRRGERPGANVLTF. CDR3 sequence (DNA): TGTGCCAGCAGTATGCGGAGGGGGGAAAGACCTGGGGCCAACGTCCTGACTTTC.

This clonotype was recorded once. The genes are TRBV15 and TRBJ2-7; the D is unclear. V was cut by 3 bases and J by 4 bases, with 13 bases left in between. The germline CDR1 and CDR2 sequences are LNHNV and YYDKDF (reference sequence). The CDR3 contains 14 residues. The CDR3 here is CATSRWVGKYEQYF. The CDR3 DNA follows: TGTGCCACCAGCAGGTGGGTGGGGAAATACGAGCAGTACTTC.

This clonotype has at least ten counts. The chain uses TRBV9 and TRBJ2-3; TRBD1 or TRBD2 may be the D gene (6 bases each). Trimming removed 0 bases from V and 0 bases from J, with 11 bases in between. Per germline, CDR1 SGDLS and CDR2 YYNGEE. This CDR3 has 16 amino acids. CDR3: CASSVGSGASTDTQYF. For the CDR3, the DNA is TGTGCCAGCAGCGTAGGTTCGGGGGCCAGCACAGATACGCAGTATTTT.

The chain joins TRBV20-1 to TRBJ2-3; 7 bases agree with TRBD2. From germline, CDR1 is DFQATT and CDR2 SNEGSKA (reference sequence). CDR3 length: 14 amino acids. V lost 3 bases, J lost 2 bases, and 5 bases stayed unmatched. For the CDR3, the DNA is TGCAGTGCTAGTGAGCGGGGATACACAGATACGCAGTATTTT. It yields the protein CSASERGYTDTQYF.

This clonotype has just a few counts. The chain employs TRBV7-2 and TRBJ2-1; D unclear. CDR3 length equals 14 residues. V shed 5 bases and J shed 8 bases, with 16 bases lying between them. Germline V gene lookup returns CDR1 SGHTA and CDR2 FQGNSA. CDR3 sequence: CASSPWTAQDEQFF. The CDR3 DNA follows: TGTGCCAGCAGCCCTTGGACGGCTCAGGATGAGCAGTTCTTC.

V and J are TRBV11-1 and TRBJ2-7; D is perhaps TRBD1 or TRBD2 (6 bases each). Between the trimmed V and J ends, which lost 5 bases and 3 bases, there was a span of 14 bases. The CDR3 has 14 residues. Per germline, CDR1 SGHAT and CDR2 FQDESV (reference sequence). In DNA form, the CDR3 reads TGTGCCAGCAGCAATAGGGGGACTTTCTACGAGCAGTACTTC. Its translation is CASSNRGTFYEQYF.

V and J are TRBV7-2 and TRBJ2-7; D is perhaps TRBD1 or TRBD2 (5 bases each). Per germline, CDR1 SGHTA and CDR2 FQGNSA. V lost 0 bases to trimming and J lost 2 bases, with 14 bases between them. The CDR3 is made up of 16 amino acids. This CDR3 is CASSLAGAGITYEQYF. CDR3 coding DNA: TGTGCCAGCAGCTTAGCCGGGGCAGGGATAACCTACGAGCAGTACTTC.

V is TRBV13 and J is TRBJ1-6, with D unresolved. The CDR3 extends over 14 amino acids. Deletions cut 9 bases from V and 7 bases from J, with 16 bases between. Looked up from germline, CDR1 is PRHDT and CDR2 is FYEKMQ (reference sequence). In nucleotides, the CDR3 is TGTGCCAGTACCGAGCGGGGTGGCAATTCACCCCTCCACTTT. This encodes CASTERGGNSPLHF.

This clonotype was seen more than once but under ten times. This rearrangement joins TRBV25-1 to TRBJ2-5; D might be TRBD2 (5 bases). Trimming removed 3 bases at V and 1 base at J, with 9 bases between. The CDR3 consists of 14 residues. Germline V gene lookup returns CDR1 MGHDK and CDR2 SYGVNS. CDR3 sequence: CASSEGSGQETQYF. The DNA of the CDR3 is TGTGCCAGCAGTGAGGGAAGCGGCCAAGAGACCCAGTACTTC.

This clonotype was observed a handful of times. CDR3 protein: CASSLAGGRFGDTF. The CDR3 region has the DNA TGTGCCAGCAGCTTAGCGGGCGGGCGGTTTGGGGACACCTTC. The chain recombines TRBV7-8 with TRBJ1-2; D remains unclear. Trimming took 0 bases from V and 12 from J, leaving 17 bases between them. This CDR3 spans 14 amino acids. CDR1 and CDR2 from the germline V gene are SGHVS and FQNEAQ.

The V call is TRBV14, the J call TRBJ1-1; D is perhaps TRBD1 (5 bases). The CDR3 is made up of 14 amino acids. V was cut by 1 base and J by 8 bases, with 14 bases left in between. From germline, CDR1 is SGHDN and CDR2 FVKESK. This CDR3 reads CASSQARGPIEAFF. The CDR3 DNA sequence: TGTGCCAGCAGCCAAGCGAGGGGACCCATAGAAGCTTTCTTT.

For the CDR3, the DNA is TGTGCCAGCTCAACTGCGACAGGGGAGGAGGCCGGGGAGCTGTTTTTT. This codes for CASSTATGEEAGELFF. The V gene is TRBV18, the J gene TRBJ2-2; the match to TRBD1 covers 8 bases. The CDR3 has 16 amino acids. The junction had 11 bases not matched to a gene; V was cut back by 5 bases and J by 6 bases. Germline CDR1 is KGHSH and CDR2 is LQKENI.

The V call is TRBV28, the J call TRBJ1-5; D is undetermined. Germline lookup yields CDR1 MDHEN and CDR2 SYDVKM. The CDR3 length is 15 residues. Trimming left V 2 bases short and J 3 bases short, with 11 bases between. The DNA for the CDR3 is TGTGCCAGCAGTTTAGCGAAAGGAGACAATCAGCCCCAGCATTTT. The encoded protein is CASSLAKGDNQPQHF.

A few counts support this clonotype. The gene calls are TRBV6-5 and TRBJ2-7, with D perhaps matching TRBD1 or TRBD2 (5 bases each). V was cut by 6 bases and J by 2 bases, with 17 bases left in between. This CDR3 has 15 amino acids. Germline CDR1 reads MNHEY; CDR2 reads SVGAGI. CDR3 sequence: CASSFRDRRPYEQYF. The CDR3 nucleotides are TGTGCCAGCAGCTTCCGGGACCGGCGGCCCTACGAGCAGTACTTC.

As to this clonotype: The junction shows a germline mismatch at one end, possibly a read error. This chain uses TRBV20-1 with TRBJ2-1, with a tentative D call TRBD2 (6 bases). TRBJ2-7 explains the end of the DNA better; the J call may be wrong. Germline CDR1 is DFQATT and CDR2 is SNEGSKA (reference sequence). CDR3 length: 15 residues. For the CDR3, the DNA is TGCAGTGCTGGAGAGAGGCGGGGATTCTCCTACGAGCAGTACTTC. Protein: CSAGERRGFSYEQYF.